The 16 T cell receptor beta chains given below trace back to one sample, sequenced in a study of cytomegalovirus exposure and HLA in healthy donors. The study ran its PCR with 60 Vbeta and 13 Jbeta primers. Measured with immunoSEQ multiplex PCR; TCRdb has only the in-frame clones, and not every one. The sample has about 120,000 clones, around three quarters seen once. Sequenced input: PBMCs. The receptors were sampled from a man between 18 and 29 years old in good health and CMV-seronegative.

The CDR3 region is CASSLAPNRAETQYF. The DNA of the CDR3 is TGTGCCAGCAGTTTAGCCCCCAACCGAGCGGAGACCCAGTACTTC. The rearrangement uses TRBV27 and TRBJ2-5; D is undetermined. This CDR3 is built from 15 residues. Germline CDR1 reads MNHEY; CDR2 reads SMNVEV (reference sequence). Between the trimmed V and J ends, which lost 2 bases and 5 bases, there was a span of 15 bases.

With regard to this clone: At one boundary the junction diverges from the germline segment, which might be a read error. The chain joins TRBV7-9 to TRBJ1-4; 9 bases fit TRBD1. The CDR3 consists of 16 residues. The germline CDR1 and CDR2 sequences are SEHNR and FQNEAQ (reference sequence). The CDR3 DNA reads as TGTTCCAGCAGCTTCCCAAAACAGGGGGCGTTTGAAAAACTGTTTTTT. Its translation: CSSSFPKQGAFEKLFF.

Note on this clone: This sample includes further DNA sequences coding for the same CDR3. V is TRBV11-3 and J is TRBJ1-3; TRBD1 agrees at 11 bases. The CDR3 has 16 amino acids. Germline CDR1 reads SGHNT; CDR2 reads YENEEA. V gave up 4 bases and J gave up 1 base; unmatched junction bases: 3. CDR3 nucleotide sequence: TGTGCCAGCAGCTCCGGGACAGGGGGTTCTGGAAACACCATATATTTT. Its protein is CASSSGTGGSGNTIYF.

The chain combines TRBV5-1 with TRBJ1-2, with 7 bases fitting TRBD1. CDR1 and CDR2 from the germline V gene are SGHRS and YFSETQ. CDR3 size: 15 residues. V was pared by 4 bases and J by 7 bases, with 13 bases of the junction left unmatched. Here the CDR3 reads CASSATTGPDGGYTF. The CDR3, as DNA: TGCGCCAGCAGCGCCACGACAGGGCCTGATGGTGGCTACACCTTC. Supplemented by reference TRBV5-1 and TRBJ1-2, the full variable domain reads KAGVTQTPRYLIKTRGQQVTLSCSPISGHRSVSWYQQTPGQGLQFLFEYFSETQRNKGNFPGRFSGRQFSNSRSEMNVSTLELGDSALYLCASSATTGPDGGYTFGSGTRLTVV.

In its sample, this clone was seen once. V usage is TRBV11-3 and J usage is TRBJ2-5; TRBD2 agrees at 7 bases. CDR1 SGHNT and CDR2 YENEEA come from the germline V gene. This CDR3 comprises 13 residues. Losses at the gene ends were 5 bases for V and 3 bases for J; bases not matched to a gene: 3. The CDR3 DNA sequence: TGTGCCAGCAGCGAAAGCGGGGAAGAGACCCAGTACTTC. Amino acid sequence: CASSESGEETQYF.

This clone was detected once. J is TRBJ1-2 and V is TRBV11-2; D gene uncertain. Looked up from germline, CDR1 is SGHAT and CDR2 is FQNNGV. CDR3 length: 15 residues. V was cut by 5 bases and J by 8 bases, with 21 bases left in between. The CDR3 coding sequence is TGTGCCAGCAGCGCCCTCTCTGGGCCTCAACGGGGCTACACCTTC. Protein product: CASSALSGPQRGYTF. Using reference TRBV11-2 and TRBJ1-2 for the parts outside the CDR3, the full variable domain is EAGVAQSPRYKIIEKRQSVAFWCNPISGHATLYWYQQILGQGPKLLIQFQNNGVVDDSQLPKDRFSAERLKGVDSTLKIQPAKLEDSAVYLCASSALSGPQRGYTFGSGTRLTVV.

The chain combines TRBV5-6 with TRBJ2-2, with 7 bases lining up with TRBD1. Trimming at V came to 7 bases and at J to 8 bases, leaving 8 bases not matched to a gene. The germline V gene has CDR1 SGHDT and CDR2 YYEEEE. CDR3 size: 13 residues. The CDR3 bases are TGTGCCAGCCAAGAGGGGGCTCCAGGGGAGCTGTTTTTT. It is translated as CASQEGAPGELFF.

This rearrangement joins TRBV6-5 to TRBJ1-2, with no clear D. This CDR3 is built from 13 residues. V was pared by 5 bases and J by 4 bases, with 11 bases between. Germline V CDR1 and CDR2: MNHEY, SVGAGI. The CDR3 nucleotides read TGTGCCAGCAGTCCCGACTCCCTCTATGGCTACACCTTC. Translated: CASSPDSLYGYTF.

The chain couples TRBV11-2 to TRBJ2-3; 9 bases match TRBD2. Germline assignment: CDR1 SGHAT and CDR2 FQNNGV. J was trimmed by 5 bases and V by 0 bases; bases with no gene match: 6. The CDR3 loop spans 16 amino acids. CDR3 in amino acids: CASSLDRVAGEDTQYF. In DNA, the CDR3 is TGTGCCAGCAGCTTAGATCGTGTAGCGGGAGAAGATACGCAGTATTTT.

In DNA form, the CDR3 reads TGCGCCAGCAGCCCGCGGGGATCTGGAAACACCATATATTTT. This encodes CASSPRGSGNTIYF. The V gene is TRBV5-1, the J gene TRBJ1-3, with no clear D. The CDR3 consists of 14 residues. Germline V gene sequence: CDR1 SGHRS, CDR2 YFSETQ. Trimming removed 4 bases at V and 1 base at J, with 9 bases between.

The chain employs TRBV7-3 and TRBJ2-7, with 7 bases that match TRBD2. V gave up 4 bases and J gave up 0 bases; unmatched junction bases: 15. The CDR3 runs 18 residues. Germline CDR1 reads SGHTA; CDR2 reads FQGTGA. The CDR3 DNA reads TGTGCCAGCAGCTCCCTCGTGGGAGGGTCGATTAGCTCCTACGAGCAGTACTTC. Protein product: CASSSLVGGSISSYEQYF. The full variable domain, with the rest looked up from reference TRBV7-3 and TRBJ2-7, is GAGVSQTPSNKVTEKGKYVELRCDPISGHTALYWYRQSLGQGPEFLIYFQGTGAADDSGLPNDRFFAVRPEGSVSTLKIQRTERGDSAVYLCASSSLVGGSISSYEQYFGPGTRLTVT.

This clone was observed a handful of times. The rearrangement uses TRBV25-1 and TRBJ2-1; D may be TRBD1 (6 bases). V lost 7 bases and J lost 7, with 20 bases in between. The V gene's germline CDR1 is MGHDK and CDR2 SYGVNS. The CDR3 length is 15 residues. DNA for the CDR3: TGTGCCAGCATTCCCGGTACCTCCAGGGGTAATGAGCAGTTCTTC. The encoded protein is CASIPGTSRGNEQFF.

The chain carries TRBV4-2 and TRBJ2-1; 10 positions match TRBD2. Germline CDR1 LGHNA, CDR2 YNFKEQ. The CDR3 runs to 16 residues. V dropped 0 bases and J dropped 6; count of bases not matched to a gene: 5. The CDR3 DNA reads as TGTGCCAGCAGCCAAGACCTAGCGGGAGTCTTCAATGAGCAGTTCTTC. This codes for CASSQDLAGVFNEQFF.

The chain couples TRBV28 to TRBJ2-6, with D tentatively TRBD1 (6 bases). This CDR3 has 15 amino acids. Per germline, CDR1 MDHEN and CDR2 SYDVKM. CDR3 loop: CGTDRPNSGANVLTF. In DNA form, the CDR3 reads TGTGGGACAGACCGACCCAACTCTGGGGCCAACGTCCTGACTTTC.

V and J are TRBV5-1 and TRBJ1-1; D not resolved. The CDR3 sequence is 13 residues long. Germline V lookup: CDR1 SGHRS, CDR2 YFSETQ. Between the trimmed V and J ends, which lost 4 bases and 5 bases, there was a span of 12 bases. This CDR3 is CASSPLSSTEAFF. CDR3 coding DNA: TGCGCCAGCAGCCCCCTGTCGAGTACTGAAGCTTTCTTT.

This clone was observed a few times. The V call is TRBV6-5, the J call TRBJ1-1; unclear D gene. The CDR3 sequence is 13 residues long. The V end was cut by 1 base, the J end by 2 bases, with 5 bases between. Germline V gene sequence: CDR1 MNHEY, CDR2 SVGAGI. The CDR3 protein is CASSYFQNTEAFF. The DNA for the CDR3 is TGTGCCAGCAGTTACTTTCAAAACACTGAAGCTTTCTTT.